The rows below give T cell receptor beta chains drawn from one sample of a study of T-cell reconstitution after alpha-beta-depleted transplantation in children. Using its own MiXCR run on the PCR reads, TCRdb lists one record per CDR3 protein. This table holds 200,000 to 250,000 distinct CDR3 sequences, 7.5% to 10% found once. The input for sequencing was PBMCs from the stem cell graft donor, taken from the stem cell graft. The receptors stem from a human donor who donated a stem cell graft to a child with SCID. CDR3s leave out the opening cysteine and the closing phenylalanine or tryptophan. The order of the fields is clone size, D gene, V gene, CDR3 protein. A D gene is named only where the DNA matches it firmly. Expanded clones are given a class, and other clones once, few, many or no size at all.

>many|TRBD1|TRBV12-5
ASGLRLTGGGEKLF
>many|TRBD1|TRBV4-2
ASSQGTGGRNYGYT
>many|TRBD1|TRBV28
ASRPTHRGPLKRANYGYT
>-|-|TRBV18
ASSPNDETQY
>many|-|TRBV20-1
SARGTGTYEQY
>many|-|TRBV7-2
ASSLDDYGYT
>many|-|TRBV20-1
SASPGPAQF
>-|TRBD1|TRBV5-5
ASSRTGGLRMNTEAF
>many|-|TRBV5-1
ASSLGRENTIY
>many|-|TRBV5-1
ASSFTGGELF
>many|-|TRBV5-1
ASSLQNYYGYT
>many|-|TRBV20-1
SASSPWVGNTEAF
>many|-|TRBV29-1
SVDLATDTQY
>-|TRBD1|TRBV5-1
ASSSIRTGDGYT
>many|TRBD1|TRBV28
ASSSSGTGYGYT
>many|TRBD1|TRBV7-9
ASSLAQTGRETQY
>many|-|TRBV6-2/TRBV6-3
ASSYPASAGQPQH
>many|TRBD1|TRBV16
ASSQPRTGAQPQH
>many|-|TRBV9
ASSPVRGRTTGELF
>many|-|TRBV5-6
ASSLARVERWTQY
>-|TRBD1|TRBV7-2
ASTGSAVTGDQETQY
>many|-|TRBV7-3
ASSLSGKSPLH